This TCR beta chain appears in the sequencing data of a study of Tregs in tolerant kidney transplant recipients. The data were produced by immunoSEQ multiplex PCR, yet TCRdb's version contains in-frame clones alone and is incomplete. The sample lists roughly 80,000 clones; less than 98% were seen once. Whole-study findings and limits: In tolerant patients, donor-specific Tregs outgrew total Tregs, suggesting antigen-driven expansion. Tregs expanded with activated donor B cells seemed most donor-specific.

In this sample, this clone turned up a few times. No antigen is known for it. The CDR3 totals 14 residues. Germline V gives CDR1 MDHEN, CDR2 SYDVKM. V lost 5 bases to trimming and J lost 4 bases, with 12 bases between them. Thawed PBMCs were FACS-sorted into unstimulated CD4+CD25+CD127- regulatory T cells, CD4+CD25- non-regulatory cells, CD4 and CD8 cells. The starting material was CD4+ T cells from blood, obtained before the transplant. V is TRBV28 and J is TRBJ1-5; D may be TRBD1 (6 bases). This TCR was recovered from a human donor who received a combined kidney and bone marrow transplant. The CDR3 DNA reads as TGTGCCAGCAGTCTAACAGGGCCGAATCAGCCCCAGCATTTT. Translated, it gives CASSLTGPNQPQHF.